The clone carrying this T cell receptor (beta chain) was seen a few times. Antigen specificity is unknown. TCRdb re-called the 5' RACE reads through MiXCR, storing one row per CDR3 protein. The sample lists a few hundred thousand distinct CDR3 sequences, around 8.1% seen once, with roughly 15% in the top ten. The data derive from a study of T cells after yellow fever vaccination. Overall study findings and caveats: Few clonotypes appeared in both CD4 and CD8 compartments. Weaker in magnitude, the secondary response showed a faster peak on day 5 versus 15. Booster samples showed a return of most primary-vaccination clones (approximately 95% CD4, around 85% CD8).

The material sequenced was PBMCs, taken 35 to 50 days after the first yellow fever vaccination. This sequence was found in a young man who received the YFV17D yellow fever vaccine.

The CDR3 region has the DNA TGTGCCACCAGCAGAGATGAGGGAGTGTACCAAGAGACCCAGTACTTC. Its translation is CATSRDEGVYQETQYF. The rearrangement uses TRBV15 and TRBJ2-5; tentatively, D is TRBD2 (5 bases). CDR1 is LNHNV and CDR2 is YYDKDF in the germline V gene (reference sequence). Trimming shortened V by 0 bases and J by 0 bases, and 11 bases separated the two germline ends. The CDR3 is 16 residues long.